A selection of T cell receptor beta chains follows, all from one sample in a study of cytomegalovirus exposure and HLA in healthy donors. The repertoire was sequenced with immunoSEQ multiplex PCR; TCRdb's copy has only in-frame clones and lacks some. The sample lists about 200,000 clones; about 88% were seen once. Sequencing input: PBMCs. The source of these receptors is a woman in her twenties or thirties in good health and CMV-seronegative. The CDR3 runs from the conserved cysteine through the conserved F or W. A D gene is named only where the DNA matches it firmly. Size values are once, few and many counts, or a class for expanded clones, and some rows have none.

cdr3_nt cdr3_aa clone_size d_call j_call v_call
TGTGCCAGCAGACTGTGGGACAGAGGAACTGAAGCTTTCTTT CASRLWDRGTEAFF once TRBD1 TRBJ1-1 TRBV27
TGCAGTGCGCGACAGTTTGGGCAGTTCTTC CSARQFGQFF . . TRBJ2-1 TRBV20-1
TGTGCCAGCAGTGAATGGGGCCCGACAGGGCTCGCCGGGGAGCTGTTTTTT CASSEWGPTGLAGELFF . TRBD1 TRBJ2-2 TRBV25-1
TGTGCCAGCAGGGAGCCAAAACTCCGGGACAGTCCCCGCTGCACCTTC CASREPKLRDSPRCTF . TRBD1 TRBJ1-2 TRBV2
TGTGCCAGAAACTCCAGGGAAATGAAAAATGGCTACACCTTC CARNSREMKNGYTF . . TRBJ1-2 TRBV2
TGTGCCAGCAGTCCCCCAGGGGCCGGGTACGAGCAGTACTTC CASSPPGAGYEQYF once . TRBJ2-7 TRBV28
TGTGCCAGCAGCCATAACAGAGTCTCCTACGAGCAGTACTTC CASSHNRVSYEQYF . . TRBJ2-7 TRBV11-2
TGTGCCAGCAGCTCGACAGGGGGATCCTACGAGCAGTACTTC CASSSTGGSYEQYF . TRBD1 TRBJ2-7 TRBV7-2
TGTGCCAGCAGCTCGGGAGCGGGAGGGCCGACCGGGGAGCTGTTTTTT CASSSGAGGPTGELFF . TRBD2 TRBJ2-2 TRBV9
TGCGCCAGCAGCCAACCGGCGGGCGATGAGCAGTTCTTC CASSQPAGDEQFF . . TRBJ2-1 TRBV4-1
TGTGCCAGCAGTCCCCAGCGAGTCTCCTACGAGCAGTACTTC CASSPQRVSYEQYF . . TRBJ2-7 TRBV27
TGTGCCAGTATCCTTACACAGGGGGCGGACGAAAAACTGTTTTTT CASILTQGADEKLFF . TRBD1 TRBJ1-4 TRBV19
TGTGCCAGCAGTACTGAGGGACAGACGAACACTGAAGCTTTCTTT CASSTEGQTNTEAFF . TRBD1 TRBJ1-1 TRBV6-1
TGCGCCAGCTTTAACAGGGTTTCGGATGAGCAGTTCTTC CASFNRVSDEQFF . . TRBJ2-1 TRBV5-1
TGTGCCAGCAGCTTATCGGGGAGGTCCAATGAGCAGTTCTTC CASSLSGRSNEQFF . . TRBJ2-1 TRBV7-3
TGTGCCAGCAGCCTCGGACTAGCGGGGGTACAAGAGACCCAGTACTTC CASSLGLAGVQETQYF few TRBD2 TRBJ2-5 TRBV5-6
TGTGCCAGCAGCTTAGCCGGAGGAAGGGCCTACGAGCAGTACTTC CASSLAGGRAYEQYF . . TRBJ2-7 TRBV7-3
TGTGCCAGCAGCCCCCAGGGGGTTGGAAACACCATATATTTT CASSPQGVGNTIYF . TRBD1 TRBJ1-3 TRBV7-9
TGTGCCAGCACCGTGACAGGGGACTCCTACAATGAGCAGTTCTTC CASTVTGDSYNEQFF . TRBD1 TRBJ2-1 TRBV9
TGTGCCAGCAGTTCCCCGACAGGCGGAATCCTTAGCTACACCTTC CASSSPTGGILSYTF . . TRBJ1-2 TRBV28
TGTGCCAGCAGTTTATCACTAGCGGGAGGGCCGGATGAGCAGTTCTTC CASSLSLAGGPDEQFF . TRBD2 TRBJ2-1 TRBV28
TGCGCCAGCAGCCCCTGGACTAGCGGGGGGGCCAGCACAGATACGCAGTATTTT CASSPWTSGGASTDTQYF . TRBD2 TRBJ2-3 TRBV5-1
TGCGCCAGCAGCTTGGCCGCGACAGGGGATGAGGAAAAACTGTTTTTT CASSLAATGDEEKLFF . TRBD1 TRBJ1-4 TRBV5-1
TGTGCCAGCAGCGGGGCCCGAGTCGAGCAGTACTTC CASSGARVEQYF . . TRBJ2-7 TRBV5-5
TGTGCCAGCAGTCCGAGGGCATTGGAGAAAAACATTCAGTACTTC CASSPRALEKNIQYF . . TRBJ2-4 TRBV28